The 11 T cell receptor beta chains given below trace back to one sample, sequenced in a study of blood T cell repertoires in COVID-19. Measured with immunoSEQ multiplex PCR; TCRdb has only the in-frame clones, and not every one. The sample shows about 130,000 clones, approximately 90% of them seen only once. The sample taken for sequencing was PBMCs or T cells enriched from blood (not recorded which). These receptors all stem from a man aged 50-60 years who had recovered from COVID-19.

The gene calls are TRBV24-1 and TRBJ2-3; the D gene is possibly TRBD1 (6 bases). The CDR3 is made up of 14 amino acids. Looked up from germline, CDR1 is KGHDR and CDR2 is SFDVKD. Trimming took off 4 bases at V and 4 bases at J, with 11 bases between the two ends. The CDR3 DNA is TGTGCCACCAGTGACTCCGGGACATCAGATACGCAGTATTTT. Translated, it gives CATSDSGTSDTQYF.

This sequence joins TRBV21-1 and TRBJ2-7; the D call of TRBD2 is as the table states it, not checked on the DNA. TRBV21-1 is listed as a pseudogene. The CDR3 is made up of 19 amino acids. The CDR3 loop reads CANDRQVDDGRTSPYEQYV. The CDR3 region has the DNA TGTGCCAACGACCGCCAAGTGGACGATGGGAGGACTAGTCCTTACGAGCAGTACGTC.

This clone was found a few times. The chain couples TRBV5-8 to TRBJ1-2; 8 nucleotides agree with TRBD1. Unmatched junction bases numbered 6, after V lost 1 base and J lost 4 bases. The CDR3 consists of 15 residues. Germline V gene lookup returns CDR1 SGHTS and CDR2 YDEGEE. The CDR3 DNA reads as TGTGCCAGCAGCTTGAACAGGGGGTATACCTATGGCTACACCTTC. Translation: CASSLNRGYTYGYTF.

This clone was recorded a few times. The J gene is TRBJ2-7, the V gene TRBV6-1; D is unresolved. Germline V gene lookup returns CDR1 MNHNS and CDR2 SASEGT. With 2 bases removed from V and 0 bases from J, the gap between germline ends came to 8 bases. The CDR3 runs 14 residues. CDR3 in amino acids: CASSEQASSYEQYF. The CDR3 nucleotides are TGTGCCAGCAGTGAACAGGCCAGCTCCTACGAGCAGTACTTC.

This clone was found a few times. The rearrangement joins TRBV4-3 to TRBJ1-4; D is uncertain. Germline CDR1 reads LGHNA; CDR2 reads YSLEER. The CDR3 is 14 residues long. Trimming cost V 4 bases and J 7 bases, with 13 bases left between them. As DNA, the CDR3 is TGCGCCAGCAGCCTCTCCCTACCAGGTGAAAAACTGTTTTTT. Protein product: CASSLSLPGEKLFF.

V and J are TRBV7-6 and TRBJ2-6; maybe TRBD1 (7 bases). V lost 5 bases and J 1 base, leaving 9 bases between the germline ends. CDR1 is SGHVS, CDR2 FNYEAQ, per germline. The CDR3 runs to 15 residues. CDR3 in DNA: TGTGCCAGCAGCCCAGGGGGGTCTGGGGCCAACGTCCTGACTTTC. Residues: CASSPGGSGANVLTF. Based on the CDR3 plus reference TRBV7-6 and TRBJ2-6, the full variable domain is GAGVSQSPRYKVTKRGQDVALRCDPISGHVSLYWYRQALGQGPEFLTYFNYEAQQDKSGLPNDRFSAERPEGSISTLTIQRTEQRDSAMYRCASSPGGSGANVLTFGAGSRLTVL.

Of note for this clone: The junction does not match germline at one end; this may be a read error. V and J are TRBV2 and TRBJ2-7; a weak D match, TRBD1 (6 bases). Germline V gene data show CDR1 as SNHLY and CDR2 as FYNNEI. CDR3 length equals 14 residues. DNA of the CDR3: TGTGGCAGCATTGGGGGCCCAACCCCCTACGAGCAGTACTTC. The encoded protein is CGSIGGPTPYEQYF.

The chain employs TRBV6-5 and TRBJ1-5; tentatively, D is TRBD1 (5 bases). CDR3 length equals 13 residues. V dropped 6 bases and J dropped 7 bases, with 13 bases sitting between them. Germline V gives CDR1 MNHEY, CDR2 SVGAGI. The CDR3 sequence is CASRVTVYQPQHF. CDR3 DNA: TGTGCCAGCAGGGTGACAGTTTACCAGCCCCAGCATTTT.

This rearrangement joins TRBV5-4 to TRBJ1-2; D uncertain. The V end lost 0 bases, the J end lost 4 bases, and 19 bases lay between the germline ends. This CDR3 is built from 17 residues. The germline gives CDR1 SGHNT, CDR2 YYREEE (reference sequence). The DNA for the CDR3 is TGTGCCAGCAGCTTGGTTTTCGATCGGGGAATAGGCTATGGCTACACCTTC. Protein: CASSLVFDRGIGYGYTF.

CDR3 in DNA: TGTGCCAGCAGCCAAGATCGACAAGGGGAATCAGCTGGAAACACCATATATTTT. Its protein is CASSQDRQGESAGNTIYF. This chain uses TRBV3-1 (or the pseudogene TRBV3-2) with TRBJ1-3; TRBD1 might be the D (5 bases). The V gene's germline CDR1 is LGHDT and CDR2 YNNKEL (reference sequence). The CDR3 runs to 18 residues. V was cut by 0 bases and J by 2 bases, with 17 bases left in between.

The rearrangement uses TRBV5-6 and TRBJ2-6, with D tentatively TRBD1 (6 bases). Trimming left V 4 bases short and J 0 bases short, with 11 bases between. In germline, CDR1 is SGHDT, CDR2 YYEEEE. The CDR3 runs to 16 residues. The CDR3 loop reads CASSLGQRSGANVLTF. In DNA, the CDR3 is TGTGCCAGCAGCCTAGGACAGCGCTCTGGGGCCAACGTCCTGACTTTC.